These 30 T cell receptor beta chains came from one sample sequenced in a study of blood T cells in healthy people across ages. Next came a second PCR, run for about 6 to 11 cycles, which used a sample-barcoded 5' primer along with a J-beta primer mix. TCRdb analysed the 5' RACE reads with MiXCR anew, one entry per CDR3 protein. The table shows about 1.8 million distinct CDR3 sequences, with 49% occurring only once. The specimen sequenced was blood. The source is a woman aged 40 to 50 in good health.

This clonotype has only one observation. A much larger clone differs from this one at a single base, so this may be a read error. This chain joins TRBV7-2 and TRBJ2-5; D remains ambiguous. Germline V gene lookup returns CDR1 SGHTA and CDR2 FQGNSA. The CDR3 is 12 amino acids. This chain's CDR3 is CASSPLVETRYF. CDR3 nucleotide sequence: TGTGCCAGCAGCCCACTGGTTGAGACCCGGTACTTC. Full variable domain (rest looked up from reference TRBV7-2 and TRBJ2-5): GAGVSQSPSNKVTEKGKDVELRCDPISGHTALYWYRQSLGQGLEFLIYFQGNSAPDKSGLPSDRFSAERTGGSVSTLTIQRTQQEDSAVYLCASSPLVETRYFGPGTRLLVL.

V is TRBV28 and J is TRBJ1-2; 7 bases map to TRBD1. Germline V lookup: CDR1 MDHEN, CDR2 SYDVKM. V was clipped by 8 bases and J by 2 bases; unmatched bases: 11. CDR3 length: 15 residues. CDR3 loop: CASGTFPTGNYGYTF. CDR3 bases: TGTGCCAGCGGGACCTTTCCGACAGGGAACTATGGCTACACCTTC.

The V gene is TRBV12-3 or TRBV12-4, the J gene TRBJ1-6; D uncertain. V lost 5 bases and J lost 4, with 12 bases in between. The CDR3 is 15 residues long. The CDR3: CASSGVSGYNSPLHF. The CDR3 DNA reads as TGTGCCAGCAGTGGGGTCTCGGGTTATAATTCACCCCTCCACTTT.

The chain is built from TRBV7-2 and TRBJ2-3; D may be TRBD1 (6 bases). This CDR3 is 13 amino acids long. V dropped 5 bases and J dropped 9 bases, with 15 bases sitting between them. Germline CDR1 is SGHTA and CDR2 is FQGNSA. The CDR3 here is CASSGGPGITQYF. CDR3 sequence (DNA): TGTGCCAGCAGCGGGGGCCCAGGGATCACGCAGTATTTT.

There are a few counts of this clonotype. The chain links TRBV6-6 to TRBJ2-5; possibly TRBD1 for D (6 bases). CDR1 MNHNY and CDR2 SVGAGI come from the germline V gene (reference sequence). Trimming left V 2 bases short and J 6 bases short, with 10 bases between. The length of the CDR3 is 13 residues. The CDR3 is CASSYLDRKTQYF. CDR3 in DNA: TGTGCCAGCAGTTACCTAGACAGGAAGACCCAGTACTTC.

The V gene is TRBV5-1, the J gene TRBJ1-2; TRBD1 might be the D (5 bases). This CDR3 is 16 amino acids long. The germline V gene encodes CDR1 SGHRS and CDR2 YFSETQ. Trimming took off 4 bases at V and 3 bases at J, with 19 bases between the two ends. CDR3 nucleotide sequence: TGCGCCAGCAGCCTATCCGGACACCCGAAAGACTATGGCTACACCTTC. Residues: CASSLSGHPKDYGYTF.

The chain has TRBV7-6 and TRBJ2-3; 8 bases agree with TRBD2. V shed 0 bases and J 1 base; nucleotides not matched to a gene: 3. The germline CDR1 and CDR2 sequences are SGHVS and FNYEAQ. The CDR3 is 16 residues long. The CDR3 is CASSLAKAGGTDTQYF. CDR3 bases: TGTGCCAGCAGCTTAGCGAAAGCGGGGGGCACAGATACGCAGTATTTT.

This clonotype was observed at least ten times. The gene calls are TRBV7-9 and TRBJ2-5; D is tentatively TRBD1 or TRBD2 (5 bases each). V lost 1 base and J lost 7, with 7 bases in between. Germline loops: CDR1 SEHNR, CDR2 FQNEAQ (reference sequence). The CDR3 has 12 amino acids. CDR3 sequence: CASSLVGGTQYF. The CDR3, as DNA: TGTGCCAGCAGCTTAGTTGGGGGGACCCAGTACTTC.

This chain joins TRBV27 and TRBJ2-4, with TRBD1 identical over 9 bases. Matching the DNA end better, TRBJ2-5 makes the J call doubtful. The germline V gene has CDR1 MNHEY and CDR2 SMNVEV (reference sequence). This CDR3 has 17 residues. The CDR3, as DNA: TGTGCCAGCAGTTTAGATCCCCCGACAGGGGGTGGGGAGACCCAGTACTTC. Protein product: CASSLDPPTGGGETQYF.

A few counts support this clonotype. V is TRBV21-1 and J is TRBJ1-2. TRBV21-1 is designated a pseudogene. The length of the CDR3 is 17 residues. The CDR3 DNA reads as TGTGCCAGCAGCGCATACGGGTCTTACTTAAATAACTATGGCTACACCTTC. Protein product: CASSAYGSYLNNYGYTF.

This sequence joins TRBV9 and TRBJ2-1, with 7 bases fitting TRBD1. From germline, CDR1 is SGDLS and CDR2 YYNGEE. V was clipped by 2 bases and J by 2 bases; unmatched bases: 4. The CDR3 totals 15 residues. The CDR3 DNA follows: TGTGCCAGCAGCGTGTTGACAGGGCCCTACAATGAGCAGTTCTTC. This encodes CASSVLTGPYNEQFF.

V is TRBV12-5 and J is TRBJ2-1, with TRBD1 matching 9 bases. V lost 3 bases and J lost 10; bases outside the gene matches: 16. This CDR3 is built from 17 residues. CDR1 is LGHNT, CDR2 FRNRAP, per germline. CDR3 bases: TGTGCTAGTGGTTTCCCCCCCCGGACAGGGGAAGTGCGGGAGCAGTTCTTC. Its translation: CASGFPPRTGEVREQFF.

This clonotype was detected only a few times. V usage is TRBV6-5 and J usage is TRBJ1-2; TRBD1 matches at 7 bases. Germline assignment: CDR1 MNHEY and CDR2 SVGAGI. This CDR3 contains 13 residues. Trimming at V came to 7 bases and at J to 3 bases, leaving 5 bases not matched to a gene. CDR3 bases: TGTGCCAGCACGACAGGGTGGGACTATGGCTACACCTTC. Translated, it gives CASTTGWDYGYTF.

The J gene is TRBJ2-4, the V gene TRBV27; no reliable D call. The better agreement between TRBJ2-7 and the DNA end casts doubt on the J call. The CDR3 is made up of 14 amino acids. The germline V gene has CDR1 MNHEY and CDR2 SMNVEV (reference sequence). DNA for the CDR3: TGTGCCAGCAGTTTACCGGACCGGAACTACGAGCAGTACTTC. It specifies CASSLPDRNYEQYF.

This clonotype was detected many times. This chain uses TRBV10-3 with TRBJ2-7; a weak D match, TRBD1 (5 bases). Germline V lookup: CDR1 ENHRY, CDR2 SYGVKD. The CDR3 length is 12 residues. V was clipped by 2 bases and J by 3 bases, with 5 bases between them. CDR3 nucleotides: TGTGCCATCAGTGAGACAGGCTACGAGCAGTACTTC. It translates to CAISETGYEQYF.

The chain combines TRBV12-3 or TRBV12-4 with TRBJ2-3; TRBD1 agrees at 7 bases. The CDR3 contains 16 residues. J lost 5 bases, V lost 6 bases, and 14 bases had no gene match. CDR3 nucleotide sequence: TGTGCCAGCAGCATCCAAGACAGGGAAGGTGGAGATACGCAGTATTTT. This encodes CASSIQDREGGDTQYF.

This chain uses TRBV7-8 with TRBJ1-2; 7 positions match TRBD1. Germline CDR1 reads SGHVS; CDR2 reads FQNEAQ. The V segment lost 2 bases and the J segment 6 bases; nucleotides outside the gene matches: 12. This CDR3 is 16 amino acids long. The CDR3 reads CASSLRPATRGDGYTF. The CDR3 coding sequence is TGTGCCAGCAGCTTAAGACCCGCTACCAGGGGGGATGGCTACACCTTC.

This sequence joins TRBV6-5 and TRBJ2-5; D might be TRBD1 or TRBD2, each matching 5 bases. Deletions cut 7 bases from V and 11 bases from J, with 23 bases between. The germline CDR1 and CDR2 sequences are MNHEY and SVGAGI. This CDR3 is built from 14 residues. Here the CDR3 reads CASTQGQGMGEQYF. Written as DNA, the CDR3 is TGTGCCAGCACCCAAGGACAAGGAATGGGGGAGCAGTACTTC.

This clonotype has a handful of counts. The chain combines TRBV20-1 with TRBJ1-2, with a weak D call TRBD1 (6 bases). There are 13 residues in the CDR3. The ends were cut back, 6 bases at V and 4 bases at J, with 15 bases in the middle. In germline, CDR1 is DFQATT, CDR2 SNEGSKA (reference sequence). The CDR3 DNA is TGCAGTGCCCCCGAGGGGGGCGCCTATGGCTACACCTTC. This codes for CSAPEGGAYGYTF.

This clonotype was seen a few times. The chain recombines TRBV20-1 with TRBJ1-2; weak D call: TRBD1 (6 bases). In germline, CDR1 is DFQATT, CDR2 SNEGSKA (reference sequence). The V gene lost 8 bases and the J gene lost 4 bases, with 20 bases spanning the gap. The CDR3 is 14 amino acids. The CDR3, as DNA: TGCAGTCCCTCCGGGACACAACCGTTCTATGGCTACACCTTC. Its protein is CSPSGTQPFYGYTF.

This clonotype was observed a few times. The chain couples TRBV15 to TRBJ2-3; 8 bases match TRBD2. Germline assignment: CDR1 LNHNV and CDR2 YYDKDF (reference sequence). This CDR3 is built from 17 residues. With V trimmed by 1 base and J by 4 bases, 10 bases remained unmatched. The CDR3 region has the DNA TGTGCCACCAGCAGAGCCCTAGCGGGCCAAGGGGCAGATACGCAGTATTTT. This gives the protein CATSRALAGQGADTQYF.

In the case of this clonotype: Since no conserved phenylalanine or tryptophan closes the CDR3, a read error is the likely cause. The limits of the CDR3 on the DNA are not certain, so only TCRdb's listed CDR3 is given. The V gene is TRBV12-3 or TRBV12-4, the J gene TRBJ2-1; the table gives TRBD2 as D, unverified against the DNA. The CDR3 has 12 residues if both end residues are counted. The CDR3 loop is CASSVLDGPFSV.

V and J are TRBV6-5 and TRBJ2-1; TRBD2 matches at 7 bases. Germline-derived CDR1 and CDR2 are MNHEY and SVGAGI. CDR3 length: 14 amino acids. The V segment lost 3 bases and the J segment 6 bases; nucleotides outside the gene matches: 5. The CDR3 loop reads CASSYGGLGNEQFF. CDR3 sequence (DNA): TGTGCCAGCAGTTATGGCGGACTAGGCAATGAGCAGTTCTTC.

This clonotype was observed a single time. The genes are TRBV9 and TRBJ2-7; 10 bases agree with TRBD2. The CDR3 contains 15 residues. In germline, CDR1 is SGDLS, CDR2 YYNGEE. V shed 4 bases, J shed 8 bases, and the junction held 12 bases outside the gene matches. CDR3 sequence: CASSLTSGGGNKQYF. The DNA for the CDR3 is TGTGCCAGCAGCTTAACAAGCGGGGGGGGCAACAAGCAGTACTTC.

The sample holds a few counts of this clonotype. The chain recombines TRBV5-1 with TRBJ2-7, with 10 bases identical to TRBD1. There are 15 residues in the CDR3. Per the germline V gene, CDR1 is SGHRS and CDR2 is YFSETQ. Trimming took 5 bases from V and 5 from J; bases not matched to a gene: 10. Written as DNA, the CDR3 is TGCGCCAGCAGAAAACTTGGACAGGGGGTCCACGAGCAGTACTTC. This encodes CASRKLGQGVHEQYF.

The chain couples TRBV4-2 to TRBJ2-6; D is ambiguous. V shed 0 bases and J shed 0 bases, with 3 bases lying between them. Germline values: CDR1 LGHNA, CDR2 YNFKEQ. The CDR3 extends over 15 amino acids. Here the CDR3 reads CASSQEASGANVLTF. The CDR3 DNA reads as TGTGCCAGCAGCCAAGAGGCCTCTGGGGCCAACGTCCTGACTTTC.

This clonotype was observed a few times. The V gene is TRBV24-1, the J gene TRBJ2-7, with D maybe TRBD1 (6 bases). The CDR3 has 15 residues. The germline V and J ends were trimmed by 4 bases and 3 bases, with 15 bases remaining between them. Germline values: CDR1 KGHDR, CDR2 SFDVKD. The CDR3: CATSESGTTIYEQYF. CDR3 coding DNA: TGTGCCACCAGTGAATCCGGGACAACAATCTACGAGCAGTACTTC.

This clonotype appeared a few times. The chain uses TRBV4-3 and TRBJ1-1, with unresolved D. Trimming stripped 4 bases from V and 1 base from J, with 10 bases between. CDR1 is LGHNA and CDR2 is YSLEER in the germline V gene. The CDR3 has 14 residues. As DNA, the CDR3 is TGCGCCAGCAGCCGTATAGGTGCGAACACTGAAGCTTTCTTT. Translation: CASSRIGANTEAFF.

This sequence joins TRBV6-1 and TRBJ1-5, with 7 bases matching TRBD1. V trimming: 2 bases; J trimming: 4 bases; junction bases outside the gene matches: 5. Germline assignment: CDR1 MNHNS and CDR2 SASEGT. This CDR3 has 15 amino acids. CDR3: CASSERGGVNQPQHF. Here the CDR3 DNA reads TGTGCCAGCAGTGAACGAGGGGGCGTTAATCAGCCCCAGCATTTT.

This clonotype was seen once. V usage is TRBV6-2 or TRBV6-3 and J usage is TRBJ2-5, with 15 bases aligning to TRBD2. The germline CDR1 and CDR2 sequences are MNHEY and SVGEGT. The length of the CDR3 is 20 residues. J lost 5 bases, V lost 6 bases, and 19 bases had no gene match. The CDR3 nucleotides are TGTGCCAGCAGCTACAAAGTGGCCGGGACTAGCGGGGGGACAAGGGAGACCCAGTACTTC. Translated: CASSYKVAGTSGGTRETQYF.